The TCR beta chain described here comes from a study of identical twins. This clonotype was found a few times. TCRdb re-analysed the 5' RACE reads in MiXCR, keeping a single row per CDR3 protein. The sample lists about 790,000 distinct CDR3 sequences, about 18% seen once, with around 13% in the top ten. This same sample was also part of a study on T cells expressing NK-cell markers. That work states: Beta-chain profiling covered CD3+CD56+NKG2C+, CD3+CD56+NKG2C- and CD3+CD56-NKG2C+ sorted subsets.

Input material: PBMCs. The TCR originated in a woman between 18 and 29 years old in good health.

The chain's CDR3 is CASSQEGGPRNEQFF. Here the CDR3 DNA reads TGTGCCAGCAGTCAAGAGGGAGGGCCGCGGAATGAGCAGTTCTTC. The chain employs TRBV5-5 and TRBJ2-1, with 7 nucleotides matching TRBD2. The CDR3 consists of 15 residues. Germline CDR1 reads SGHKS; CDR2 reads YYEKEE (reference sequence). The V gene end was trimmed by 5 bases and the J gene end by 7 bases; junction bases not matched to a gene: 12.